This TCR beta chain originates from a study of post-analysis software for immune sequencing data. Study in general: Both relapsing-remitting and secondary progressive multiple sclerosis featured among the disease courses, as did progressive-relapsing multiple sclerosis.

About this clonotype itself: The antigen remains undetermined.

Germline V CDR1 and CDR2: SGHTA, FQGTGA. The CDR3 consists of 16 residues. V dropped 2 bases and J dropped 4 bases, with 16 bases sitting between them. Each TCR beta cDNA library carried unique molecular identifiers. Each CDR3 protein gets one entry after TCRdb re-called the PCR reads with MiXCR. This table holds 750,000 to 900,000 distinct CDR3 sequences, approximately 44% found once. Regarding the study as a whole: TRBV5-6, TRBV5-1 and TRBV20-1 belonged to a set of a few TRBV segments that were more frequent in patients than controls. Clustering by F measure revealed strong co-clustering among samples prepared together in one batch. Diversity measured as normalized Chao1 was significantly lower in multiple sclerosis patients than in controls.

The receptor was derived from a girl aged 10-17 years with multiple sclerosis. The rearrangement joins TRBV7-3 to TRBJ2-3; weak D call: TRBD1 (5 bases). Sequenced: blood. CDR3 residues: CASSLSGPRGSDTQYF. The CDR3 DNA reads as TGTGCCAGCAGCTTATCCGGGCCTAGGGGATCAGATACGCAGTATTTT.